This T cell receptor beta chain is from a study of regulatory T cells in long-lasting Graves disease. Across the study: Persistent cases took antithyroid drugs over 5 years and stayed TSH receptor antibody positive. Whole-study results and caveats: Samples came from peripheral blood alone, without thyroid tissue.

This clonotype was seen a few times. Its specificity is not known. Time point specified: persistent/refractory GD, antithyroid drugs over 5 years with positive TRAb. The TCR library was made from RNA that had been extracted from PBMCs in TRIzol. CDR3 regions were amplified by Arm-PCR using iRepertoire HTBI primers to build TCR beta libraries. Each CDR3 protein gets one entry after TCRdb re-called the multiplex PCR reads with MiXCR. The sample shows 500,000 to 700,000 distinct CDR3 sequences, 25% to 35% of them seen only once. Trimming took off 8 bases at V and 1 base at J, with 14 bases between the two ends. The CDR3 is 13 amino acids. CDR1 is GTSNPN and CDR2 is SVGIG in the germline V gene (reference sequence).

The source was peripheral blood mononuclear cells (PBMCs), collected when the disease was refractory, from a patient treated with antithyroid drugs. The receptor comes from a female donor with Graves disease. This rearrangement joins TRBV30 to TRBJ1-1, with unresolved D. CDR3 sequence (DNA): TGTGCCCGAGATTCGGAGGCGAACACTGAAGCTTTCTTT. This codes for CARDSEANTEAFF.